These 16 T cell receptor beta chains came from one sample sequenced in a study of post-analysis software for immune sequencing data (dated by TCRdb to the mid-2010s). Study-wide findings and limitations: Patients showed significantly higher frequencies than controls for about five TRBV segments, among them TRBV5-6, TRBV5-1 and TRBV20-1.

Their target antigens are unknown. Preparation of the library involved PCR. These reads were obtained on an Illumina HiSeq 2500. To reduce PCR and sequencing biases, unique molecular identifiers were incorporated into the TCR beta cDNA libraries. The raw public reads went through TCRdb reprocessing: fastp at Q25, MiXCR clone calling, in-frame beta chains kept. CDR3 protein duplicates are merged, each entry listing the most common genes and DNA. A total of 750,000 to 950,000 distinct CDR3 sequences appear in this sample, approximately 57% of them only once. Jointly, the top ten make up over 4% of the sample. The specimen sequenced was blood. Source of these receptors: a girl under 18 with multiple sclerosis.

This clonotype occurred a few times. This rearrangement joins TRBV20-1 to TRBJ2-1, with 7 bases identical to TRBD1. V lost 1 base, J lost 3 bases, and 3 bases stayed unmatched. The CDR3 length is 14 residues. Germline V gene sequence: CDR1 DFQATT, CDR2 SNEGSKA (reference sequence). The DNA of the CDR3 is TGCAGTGCTAGAGGACAGGGATTCTACAATGAGCAGTTCTTC. Protein sequence: CSARGQGFYNEQFF.

This clonotype turned up a few times. This rearrangement joins TRBV10-2 to TRBJ1-2; D ambiguous. The CDR3 length is 14 residues. The V gene lost 4 bases and the J gene lost 4 bases, with 13 bases spanning the gap. Germline CDR1 and CDR2: WSHSY and SAAADI. CDR3 protein: CASSVLRATYGYTF. In DNA, the CDR3 is TGCGCCAGCAGTGTATTGCGGGCGACCTATGGCTACACCTTC.

This clonotype was observed a handful of times. The chain joins TRBV7-2 to TRBJ2-5; the D is unclear. The V and J ends lost 2 bases and 3 bases respectively, with 4 bases between them. There are 12 residues in the CDR3. Per germline, CDR1 SGHTA and CDR2 FQGNSA. The CDR3 loop reads CASSLQKETQYF. Here the CDR3 DNA reads TGTGCCAGCAGCTTACAAAAAGAGACCCAGTACTTC.

The chain links TRBV20-1 to TRBJ2-3; 10 bases map to TRBD2. Germline V gene lookup returns CDR1 DFQATT and CDR2 SNEGSKA (reference sequence). The CDR3 extends over 15 amino acids. V lost 4 bases, J lost 0 bases, and 4 bases stayed unmatched. The CDR3, as DNA: TGCAGTGCTAAGCGGGGGGGCCGGAGCACAGATACGCAGTATTTT. It encodes CSAKRGGRSTDTQYF.

V gene TRBV29-1 combines with J gene TRBJ1-2; 8 nucleotides match TRBD1. J was trimmed by 2 bases and V by 3 bases; bases with no gene match: 2. CDR3 length: 13 amino acids. The germline gives CDR1 SQVTM, CDR2 ANQGSEA. The CDR3 sequence is CSVDRDRNYGYTF. The CDR3 nucleotides are TGCAGCGTTGACCGGGACAGGAACTATGGCTACACCTTC.

This clonotype was detected only a few times. V is TRBV15 and J is TRBJ2-3; tentative D call: TRBD2 (6 bases). The CDR3 runs to 16 residues. The V gene's germline CDR1 is LNHNV and CDR2 YYDKDF (reference sequence). Trimming removed 4 bases at V and 1 base at J, with 15 bases between. CDR3 region: CATSILAGLRTDTQYF. For the CDR3, the DNA is TGTGCCACCAGCATTCTCGCGGGACTTCGCACAGATACGCAGTATTTT.

CDR3 DNA sequence: TGTGCCAGCAGAAAGGAGTTAAACACTGAAGCTTTCTTT. Residues: CASRKELNTEAFF. J is TRBJ1-1 and V is TRBV6-1, with D hard to call. V lost 6 bases to trimming and J lost 2 bases, with 10 bases between them. The CDR3 contains 13 residues. Germline V gives CDR1 MNHNS, CDR2 SASEGT.

This chain connects TRBV5-1 to TRBJ1-6; 9 nucleotides match TRBD1. Losses at the gene ends were 4 bases for V and 7 bases for J; bases not matched to a gene: 3. This CDR3 comprises 14 residues. The germline V gene encodes CDR1 SGHRS and CDR2 YFSETQ. CDR3 sequence reads: CASSRGQGNSPLHF. The CDR3 region has the DNA TGCGCCAGCAGCCGGGGACAGGGAAATTCACCCCTCCACTTT.

As DNA, the CDR3 is TGTGCCATCAGTGATACCGTACTAGCGGCTACCGAGCAGTTCTTC. Its protein product is CAISDTVLAATEQFF. V is TRBV10-3 and J is TRBJ2-1; TRBD2 matches at 8 bases. The CDR3 is made up of 15 amino acids. With V trimmed by 3 bases and J by 10 bases, 11 bases remained unmatched. Germline loops: CDR1 ENHRY, CDR2 SYGVKD.

This rearrangement joins TRBV10-3 to TRBJ1-2; 9 nucleotides match TRBD1. J was trimmed by 6 bases and V by 0 bases; bases with no gene match: 5. This CDR3 is built from 15 residues. The germline V gene encodes CDR1 ENHRY and CDR2 SYGVKD. Here the CDR3 reads CAISESGQGFHGYTF. Here the CDR3 DNA reads TGTGCCATCAGTGAGTCCGGACAGGGGTTTCATGGCTACACCTTC.

The chain links TRBV6-5 to TRBJ2-1; D not certain. Germline lookup yields CDR1 MNHEY and CDR2 SVGAGI. Trimming left V 5 bases short and J 6 bases short, with 11 bases between. This CDR3 is built from 13 residues. The CDR3, as DNA: TGTGCCAGCAGTCCACTCCCCCCCAATGAGCAGTTCTTC. Translating gives CASSPLPPNEQFF.

Comments on this clonotype: One junction end disagrees with the germline gene, perhaps due to a read error. The J gene is TRBJ2-1, the V gene TRBV9; 7 bases match TRBD1. Germline lookup yields CDR1 SGDLS and CDR2 YYNGEE. The CDR3 has 17 amino acids. The DNA of the CDR3 is TGTGCCAGCAGCGCCTCCCGGACAGGCCTATCCTGCAATGAGCAGTTCTTC. Translated: CASSASRTGLSCNEQFF.

This clonotype was seen ten or more times. The J gene is TRBJ2-3, the V gene TRBV5-5; the D gene is possibly TRBD1 (5 bases). Deletions cut 5 bases from V and 2 bases from J, with 18 bases between. The V gene's germline CDR1 is SGHKS and CDR2 YYEKEE (reference sequence). The CDR3 contains 16 residues. The CDR3 sequence is CASRPAGFDITDTQYF. The CDR3 DNA reads TGTGCCAGCAGGCCGGCAGGGTTCGACATCACAGATACGCAGTATTTT.

The V call is TRBV20-1, the J call TRBJ2-7; D is unresolved. With 4 bases removed from V and 2 bases from J, the gap between germline ends came to 9 bases. The germline V gene encodes CDR1 DFQATT and CDR2 SNEGSKA (reference sequence). The CDR3 has 12 residues. This chain's CDR3 is CSATGRPYEQYF. The CDR3 nucleotides read TGCAGTGCTACCGGCAGGCCCTACGAGCAGTACTTC.

This chain links TRBV6-5 with TRBJ1-2, with 8 nucleotides matching TRBD1. The CDR3 totals 16 residues. The germline V gene encodes CDR1 MNHEY and CDR2 SVGAGI. After removal of 4 bases from V and 3 bases from J, the junction contained 10 bases not matched to a gene. CDR3 in DNA: TGTGCCAGCAGTTCCGCAGTTGGCAGGGGGCACTATGGCTACACCTTC. It is translated as CASSSAVGRGHYGYTF.

J is TRBJ2-7 and V is TRBV7-2; D remains unclear. The CDR3 runs 11 residues. Germline assignment: CDR1 SGHTA and CDR2 FQGNSA. The V end was cut by 3 bases, the J end by 7 bases, with 7 bases between. CDR3 sequence (DNA): TGTGCCAGCAGCTTCAAGGTGGAGCAGTACTTC. Its protein is CASSFKVEQYF.